This is a list of T cell receptor beta chains from one sample in a study of T cell changes during pregnancy in multiple sclerosis. Assay: immunoSEQ multiplex PCR; the TCRdb copy retains only in-frame clones and omits some. The sample has 40,000 to 55,000 clones, 85% to 95% seen once. The sequenced sample was CD4+ T cells from peripheral blood mononuclear cells, obtained after pregnancy. These receptors came from a female donor in good health, enrolled as a control in a pregnancy study. Both conserved end residues are part of each CDR3.

V: TRBV5-1; CDR3: CASSLGLATSTDTQYF
V: TRBV6-5; CDR3: CASRRDRNTGELFF
V: TRBV4-2; CDR3: CASSQEGRDTETQYF
V: TRBV13; CDR3: CASSLGTLRSGSPIYEQYF
V: TRBV10-3; CDR3: CAISGQGEGQPQHF
V: TRBV19; CDR3: CASGRTNTGELFF
V: TRBV11-1; CDR3: CASSLTNRDHSTEAFF
V: TRBV11-3; CDR3: CASSLGRGEQFF
V: TRBV18; CDR3: CASSPRQGRGSEAFF
V: TRBV10-3; CDR3: CAISGTGMGTEAFF
V: TRBV19; CDR3: CASQGDYGYTF
V: TRBV25-1; CDR3: CASSDPGMALQHF
V: TRBV18; CDR3: CASGQVPDVVAGNTIYF
V: TRBV19; CDR3: CASSIGPQGSGELFF
V: TRBV6-1; CDR3: CASRPGTGGYTF
V: TRBV6-6; CDR3: CASSYSSGSADTQYF
V: TRBV9; CDR3: CASSVAYPGGKETQYF
V: TRBV12-5; CDR3: CASGLTETSNQPQHF
V: TRBV21-1; CDR3: CASSKEWGSHARGTEAFF
V: TRBV5-1; CDR3: CASSPDRAANEKLFF
V: TRBV5-1; CDR3: CASSPKAGEHRGYTF
V: TRBV4-1; CDR3: CASSTRTSGRRSYNEQFF
V: TRBV7-9; CDR3: CASTSGTRGAYNEQFF
V: TRBV2; CDR3: CASSADERLAGVYTGELFF